The 26 T cell receptor beta chains given below trace back to one sample, sequenced in a study of blood T cell repertoires in COVID-19. Sequenced by immunoSEQ multiplex PCR; TCRdb stores in-frame clones only, minus some. This table has fewer than 350,000 clones, roughly nine tenths appearing once. Material for sequencing was peripheral blood. These receptor sequences come from a woman aged 25 to 39 with COVID-19, enrolled during active disease.

The chain is built from TRBV18 and TRBJ2-3; D is perhaps TRBD1 (6 bases). This CDR3 comprises 15 residues. Germline V gene sequence: CDR1 KGHSH, CDR2 LQKENI. Trimming stripped 0 bases from V and 7 bases from J, with 14 bases between. The CDR3 nucleotides are TGTGCCAGCTCACCACCTTCCCCGGGACACCATACGCAGTATTTT. The encoded protein is CASSPPSPGHHTQYF.

This chain uses TRBV11-2 with TRBJ1-1; the match to TRBD1 covers 7 bases. The V gene end was trimmed by 5 bases and the J gene end by 10 bases; junction bases not matched to a gene: 7. This CDR3 is built from 12 residues. The V gene's germline CDR1 is SGHAT and CDR2 FQNNGV. In nucleotides, the CDR3 is TGTGCCAGCAGCCTTACAGGGGTTGGAGCTTTCTTT. Its protein is CASSLTGVGAFF.

This chain uses TRBV7-9 with TRBJ2-7; 10 bases are a match to TRBD2. The trim removed 3 bases at V and 3 bases at J, leaving 8 bases unmatched. The CDR3 is 16 amino acids. Germline-derived CDR1 and CDR2 are SEHNR and FQNEAQ (reference sequence). The CDR3 here is CASSFDLGLASYEQYF. CDR3 DNA: TGTGCCAGCAGCTTCGATCTGGGACTAGCGAGCTACGAGCAGTACTTC.

The chain joins TRBV6-2 or TRBV6-3 to TRBJ2-7; tentatively, D is TRBD1 (5 bases). The germline V gene has CDR1 MNHEY and CDR2 SVGEGT. CDR3 size: 12 residues. Trimming shortened V by 5 bases and J by 8 bases, and 13 bases separated the two germline ends. DNA for the CDR3: TGTGCCAGCAGTCAGGGTCCTGGCAAGCAGTACTTC. Translating it yields CASSQGPGKQYF.

The rearrangement joins TRBV7-9 to TRBJ2-7, with 7 bases aligning to TRBD1. Germline V lookup: CDR1 SEHNR, CDR2 FQNEAQ (reference sequence). The junction had 7 bases not matched to a gene; V was cut back by 5 bases and J by 3 bases. The CDR3 runs 14 residues. CDR3 amino acids: CASSQGQIYYEQYF. Here the CDR3 DNA reads TGTGCCAGCAGCCAGGGACAGATTTACTACGAGCAGTACTTC.

This chain joins TRBV13 and TRBJ2-1; possibly TRBD2 for D (5 bases). The V gene's germline CDR1 is PRHDT and CDR2 FYEKMQ (reference sequence). The CDR3 covers 17 residues. V lost 2 bases and J lost 4, with 18 bases in between. CDR3 sequence reads: CASSLSPPGSQYNEQFF. Here the CDR3 DNA reads TGTGCCAGCAGCTTATCCCCACCGGGAAGCCAATACAATGAGCAGTTCTTC.

The V and J genes are TRBV11-3 and TRBJ2-1; 8 bases fit TRBD2. There are 17 residues in the CDR3. Germline V gene lookup returns CDR1 SGHNT and CDR2 YENEEA. J was trimmed by 8 bases and V by 1 base; bases with no gene match: 13. The DNA of the CDR3 is TGTGCCAGCAGCTTAGGGTCCTGGCGGGGGGCTCGGGATGAGCAGTTCTTC. As protein: CASSLGSWRGARDEQFF.

The chain is built from TRBV13 and TRBJ2-1, with 11 bases matching TRBD2. CDR3 size: 18 residues. The germline gives CDR1 PRHDT, CDR2 FYEKMQ (reference sequence). J lost 0 bases, V lost 3 bases, and 7 bases had no gene match. CDR3 protein: CASSFRLAGFSSYNEQFF. The CDR3 DNA reads as TGTGCCAGCAGCTTCCGACTAGCGGGGTTCAGCTCCTACAATGAGCAGTTCTTC.

The J gene is TRBJ1-4, the V gene TRBV5-1; D perhaps matches TRBD1 (5 bases). V lost 2 bases to trimming and J lost 12 bases, with 14 bases between them. This CDR3 has 13 amino acids. Germline V gene sequence: CDR1 SGHRS, CDR2 YFSETQ. As DNA, the CDR3 is TGCGCCAGCAGCTTAGGGACCCGGGGGGAACTGTTTTTT. Amino acid sequence: CASSLGTRGELFF.

The genes are TRBV27 and TRBJ1-5; perhaps TRBD1 as D (6 bases). CDR1 and CDR2 (germline): MNHEY, SMNVEV (reference sequence). Trimming took off 4 bases at V and 5 bases at J, with 6 bases between the two ends. The CDR3 spans 12 residues. In nucleotides, the CDR3 is TGTGCCAGCAGTTACAGGGATCAGCCCCAGCATTTT. Protein sequence: CASSYRDQPQHF.

This chain connects TRBV5-1 to TRBJ2-1; 12 nucleotides match TRBD1. The CDR3 is 15 amino acids. With V trimmed by 4 bases and J by 6 bases, 5 bases remained unmatched. The germline gives CDR1 SGHRS, CDR2 YFSETQ. CDR3 loop: CASSPGQGAINEQFF. Here the CDR3 DNA reads TGCGCCAGCAGCCCGGGACAGGGGGCGATCAATGAGCAGTTCTTC.

The rearrangement uses TRBV21-1 and TRBJ2-7; TRBD2 is the table's D call and was not checked against the DNA. TRBV21-1 is classified as a pseudogene. The CDR3 loop spans 15 amino acids. The CDR3 DNA reads TGTGCCAGCAGCAAAGAGGTGCGGGTATCCTACGAGCAGTACTTC. Protein: CASSKEVRVSYEQYF.

The chain links TRBV28 to TRBJ1-5, with TRBD1 as a possible D gene (5 bases). Germline lookup yields CDR1 MDHEN and CDR2 SYDVKM. The CDR3 is 19 residues long. V shed 7 bases and J shed 4 bases, with 29 bases lying between them. This CDR3 is CASTPTARNQLPLNQPQHF. CDR3 coding DNA: TGTGCCAGCACCCCGACAGCCAGGAATCAGCTCCCCTTGAATCAGCCCCAGCATTTT.

The rearrangement links TRBV7-8 to TRBJ1-1; TRBD1 might be the D (5 bases). V lost 10 bases and J lost 1, with 13 bases in between. Germline CDR1 SGHVS, CDR2 FQNEAQ. This CDR3 has 13 amino acids. CDR3 residues: CATRTLTNTEAFF. The DNA for the CDR3 is TGTGCCACAAGGACACTGACGAACACTGAAGCTTTCTTT.

The chain joins TRBV12-3 or TRBV12-4 to TRBJ2-3, with D possibly matching TRBD2 (5 bases). The V end was cut by 5 bases, the J end by 4 bases, with 10 bases between. The CDR3 spans 13 residues. CDR3 bases: TGTGCCAGCAGTCCTCCGGGGTCAGATACGCAGTATTTT. Amino acids: CASSPPGSDTQYF.

The chain couples TRBV5-1 to TRBJ1-4, with 8 positions matching TRBD1. Germline V gene lookup returns CDR1 SGHRS and CDR2 YFSETQ. With 4 bases clipped from V and 7 bases from J, the junction kept 3 bases outside the gene matches. The CDR3 runs 13 residues. The CDR3 nucleotides read TGCGCCAGCAGCCGCGGACAGGGTGAAAAACTGTTTTTT. Its translation: CASSRGQGEKLFF.

Details on this clone: The same CDR3 also results from other DNA sequences found in this sample. V is TRBV27 and J is TRBJ2-7, with D tentatively TRBD2 (5 bases). Germline V gene data show CDR1 as MNHEY and CDR2 as SMNVEV (reference sequence). V was pared by 2 bases and J by 0 bases, with 8 bases between. The CDR3 spans 14 residues. The CDR3 is CASSLAGSSYEQYF. DNA for the CDR3: TGTGCCAGCAGTTTAGCGGGCAGCTCCTACGAGCAGTACTTC.

The J gene is TRBJ2-7, the V gene TRBV11-1, with D perhaps matching TRBD1 (5 bases). The V end lost 2 bases, the J end lost 0 bases, and 8 bases lay between the germline ends. In germline, CDR1 is SGHAT, CDR2 FQDESV (reference sequence). This CDR3 is 14 amino acids long. The CDR3 DNA sequence: TGTGCCAGCAGCTTACAGGGTCCCTCCTACGAGCAGTACTTC. Translating it yields CASSLQGPSYEQYF.

This chain uses TRBV9 with TRBJ2-1; tentative D call: TRBD2 (7 bases). Germline values: CDR1 SGDLS, CDR2 YYNGEE. V gave up 3 bases and J gave up 9 bases, with 19 bases separating them. The CDR3 spans 15 residues. CDR3 loop: CASSEGGTAFGEQFF. The CDR3, as DNA: TGTGCCAGCAGCGAGGGGGGGACCGCGTTCGGTGAGCAGTTCTTC.

The rearrangement joins TRBV15 to TRBJ2-3; tentatively, D is TRBD2 (5 bases). The ends were cut back, 0 bases at V and 9 bases at J, with 13 bases in the middle. This CDR3 comprises 14 residues. The V gene's germline CDR1 is LNHNV and CDR2 YYDKDF (reference sequence). The CDR3 DNA sequence: TGTGCCACCAGCAGAGATGGACCGTGGAGGACGCAGTATTTT. Translating gives CATSRDGPWRTQYF.

This chain links TRBV2 with TRBJ2-3, with D possibly being TRBD2 (6 bases). The CDR3 contains 15 residues. V was trimmed by 5 bases and J by 0 bases, leaving 12 bases between them. Germline V gene data show CDR1 as SNHLY and CDR2 as FYNNEI. CDR3 sequence reads: CASSRTGLSTDTQYF. DNA for the CDR3: TGTGCCAGCAGTAGGACGGGACTTAGCACAGATACGCAGTATTTT.

V is TRBV4-1 and J is TRBJ1-2, with 7 bases fitting TRBD1. The CDR3 consists of 14 residues. The junction had 5 bases not matched to a gene; V was cut back by 4 bases and J by 3 bases. The germline V gene encodes CDR1 MGHRA and CDR2 YSYEKL. The CDR3 protein is CASSPRTGYYGYTF. The DNA for the CDR3 is TGCGCCAGCAGCCCCAGGACAGGTTACTATGGCTACACCTTC.

This chain links TRBV6-5 with TRBJ1-2; 11 bases fit TRBD1. The CDR3 loop spans 14 amino acids. Per the germline V gene, CDR1 is MNHEY and CDR2 is SVGAGI. The trim removed 2 bases at V and 8 bases at J, leaving 4 bases unmatched. Here the CDR3 DNA reads TGTGCCAGCAGTTACACAGGACAGGGGGCGGGCTACACCTTC. This encodes CASSYTGQGAGYTF.

The chain couples TRBV5-6 to TRBJ2-1, with a weak D call TRBD1 (5 bases). The CDR3 length is 14 residues. Per germline, CDR1 SGHDT and CDR2 YYEEEE. V was shortened by 0 bases and J by 1 base, with 5 bases between the two germline ends. The CDR3 spells CASSLGQSYNEQFF. The CDR3 DNA reads as TGTGCCAGCAGCTTGGGACAGTCCTACAATGAGCAGTTCTTC.

This chain connects TRBV4-1 to TRBJ1-5; the D is unclear. V was clipped by 5 bases and J by 5 bases, with 22 bases between them. This CDR3 contains 17 residues. Germline V gene lookup returns CDR1 MGHRA and CDR2 YSYEKL. The CDR3 DNA reads TGCGCCAGCAGCACCAAACCCGAACCGAAATTAGATCAGCCCCAGCATTTT. Amino acids: CASSTKPEPKLDQPQHF.

The chain is built from TRBV5-1 and TRBJ1-3; TRBD1 matches at 7 bases. This CDR3 is built from 14 residues. With 4 bases clipped from V and 4 bases from J, the junction kept 5 bases outside the gene matches. Germline assignment: CDR1 SGHRS and CDR2 YFSETQ. The CDR3 region has the DNA TGCGCCAGCAGCCCACAGGGGAGAGGAAACACCATATATTTT. Translating gives CASSPQGRGNTIYF.